Following are 30 T cell receptor beta chains from one sample sequenced in a study of graft-versus-host responses after intestinal transplantation. Sequencing was performed with immunoSEQ multiplex PCR; in TCRdb, only in-frame clones are kept and a portion is missing. This sample has approximately 60,000 clones, with 85% to 95% found just once. No antigen has been assigned to these receptors. Source: unstimulated CD8+ T cells sorted from spleen or lymph node cells, taken before transplant. The receptors were gathered from a human donor who was the organ donor for an intestinal transplant.

This clone has just one count. This chain joins TRBV6-5 and TRBJ1-2; D remains unclear. The CDR3 has 14 residues. Per germline, CDR1 MNHEY and CDR2 SVGAGI. Deletions cut 0 bases from V and 4 bases from J, with 9 bases between. The CDR3 nucleotides are TGTGCCAGCAGTTACTCAAATGAGGGCTATGGCTACACCTTC. Protein: CASSYSNEGYGYTF.

The V and J genes are TRBV6-5 and TRBJ1-2; 9 positions agree with TRBD1. Trimming removed 2 bases from V and 7 bases from J; junction bases left unmatched: 2. Germline lookup yields CDR1 MNHEY and CDR2 SVGAGI. CDR3 length equals 13 residues. The CDR3, as DNA: TGTGCCAGCAGTTACGGACAGGGGACTGGCTACACCTTC. This gives the protein CASSYGQGTGYTF.

The gene calls are TRBV10-3 and TRBJ2-4; possibly TRBD1 for D (6 bases). CDR3 size: 15 residues. Germline lookup yields CDR1 ENHRY and CDR2 SYGVKD. V dropped 0 bases and J dropped 6 bases, with 12 bases sitting between them. The CDR3 is CAISESGTSVNIQYF. The DNA for the CDR3 is TGTGCCATCAGTGAGTCCGGGACATCGGTAAACATTCAGTACTTC.

The chain employs TRBV29-1 and TRBJ1-1, with D maybe TRBD1 (5 bases). Germline V lookup: CDR1 SQVTM, CDR2 ANQGSEA. There are 13 residues in the CDR3. V lost 6 bases and J lost 3, with 14 bases in between. The CDR3 loop reads CSVGGVYDTEAFF. The CDR3 DNA sequence: TGCAGCGTCGGAGGGGTATATGACACTGAAGCTTTCTTT.

CDR3: CASSTSLGANQPQHF. The DNA of the CDR3 is TGTGCCAGCAGTACCTCCCTTGGGGCGAATCAGCCCCAGCATTTT. The chain recombines TRBV28 with TRBJ1-5, with D maybe TRBD1 (5 bases). V shed 5 bases and J shed 4 bases, with 15 bases lying between them. The CDR3 totals 15 residues. Germline V gene data show CDR1 as MDHEN and CDR2 as SYDVKM.

This clone was found once. The chain has TRBV21-1 and TRBJ2-7; the table's D gene call, TRBD2, was not cross checked with the DNA. TRBV21-1 is labeled a pseudogene. The CDR3 runs to 19 residues. The CDR3 region is CASSKESTLGTGAGHEQYF. For the CDR3, the DNA is TGTGCCAGCAGCAAAGAAAGCACACTGGGGACCGGAGCGGGGCACGAGCAGTACTTC.

Here the CDR3 reads CASSHPPGTENTEAFF. In DNA form, the CDR3 reads TGTGCCAGCAGCCATCCTCCCGGGACAGAGAACACTGAAGCTTTCTTT. This rearrangement joins TRBV5-5 to TRBJ1-1; the match to TRBD1 covers 7 bases. The V segment lost 4 bases and the J segment 1 base; nucleotides outside the gene matches: 10. In germline, CDR1 is SGHKS, CDR2 YYEKEE (reference sequence). The CDR3 extends over 16 amino acids.

The V and J genes are TRBV6-1 and TRBJ2-3, with 12 bases that match TRBD1. Germline CDR1 and CDR2: MNHNS and SASEGT. Losses at the gene ends were 4 bases for V and 4 bases for J; bases not matched to a gene: 3. CDR3 length equals 15 residues. The CDR3 is CASSGGQGAADTQYF. The CDR3 nucleotides are TGTGCCAGCAGTGGGGGACAGGGGGCCGCAGATACGCAGTATTTT.

The chain combines TRBV7-9 with TRBJ2-5; D might be TRBD2 (6 bases). This CDR3 is 11 amino acids long. Per the germline V gene, CDR1 is SEHNR and CDR2 is FQNEAQ (reference sequence). Trimming took off 7 bases at V and 13 bases at J, with 16 bases between the two ends. CDR3 amino acids: CASTLGGLPYF. CDR3 sequence (DNA): TGTGCCAGCACCCTGGGGGGACTCCCGTACTTC. Variable domain in full (rest from reference TRBV7-9 and TRBJ2-5): DTGVSQNPRHKITKRGQNVTFRCDPISEHNRLYWYRQTLGQGPEFLTYFQNEAQLEKSRLLSDRFSAERPKGSFSTLEIQRTEQGDSAMYLCASTLGGLPYFGPGTRLLVL.

The chain carries TRBV21-1 and TRBJ1-4; TRBD1, as called in the table, went unchecked against the DNA. TRBV21-1 is shown as a pseudogene. The CDR3 extends over 20 amino acids. CDR3 in DNA: TGTGCCAGCAGCCGAGAATCGGACCCGGGACAGACAGTAGGTTATGAAAAACTGTTTTTT. This translates into CASSRESDPGQTVGYEKLFF.

The chain links TRBV19 to TRBJ2-5; TRBD1 agrees at 8 bases. The CDR3 runs to 16 residues. The J segment lost 9 bases and the V segment lost 5 bases, leaving 17 bases of the junction unmatched. CDR1 is LNHDA, CDR2 SQIVND, per germline (reference sequence). The CDR3 region has the DNA TGTGCCAGTAGTTTGACCGGGACAGGTTGGGATGGGGCCCAGTACTTC. Translating it yields CASSLTGTGWDGAQYF. The full variable domain, its missing parts supplied by reference TRBV19 and TRBJ2-5, is DGGITQSPKYLFRKEGQNVTLSCEQNLNHDAMYWYRQDPGQGLRLIYYSQIVNDFQKGDIAEGYSVSREKKESFPLTVTSAQKNPTAFYLCASSLTGTGWDGAQYFGPGTRLLVL.

V and J are TRBV4-2 and TRBJ2-1, with TRBD2 identical over 13 bases. J was trimmed by 13 bases and V by 2 bases; bases with no gene match: 26. The CDR3 contains 21 residues. Germline V lookup: CDR1 LGHNA, CDR2 YNFKEQ. The CDR3 sequence: CASSQYIPGLAGKGGDDAQFF. CDR3 DNA sequence: TGTGCCAGCAGCCAATACATTCCGGGACTAGCGGGAAAAGGGGGTGACGATGCCCAGTTCTTC.

The chain couples TRBV28 to TRBJ1-5, with 7 nucleotides matching TRBD1. Trimming removed 3 bases from V and 6 bases from J; junction bases left unmatched: 5. This CDR3 contains 14 residues. The V gene's germline CDR1 is MDHEN and CDR2 SYDVKM. The CDR3 sequence: CASSLTGLAQPQHF. The CDR3 DNA is TGTGCCAGCAGTTTGACAGGGCTAGCTCAGCCCCAGCATTTT.

This chain connects TRBV4-1 to TRBJ1-1, with D possibly matching TRBD1 (6 bases). The V end lost 3 bases, the J end lost 3 bases, and 20 bases lay between the germline ends. The CDR3 has 17 amino acids. Germline CDR1 and CDR2: MGHRA and YSYEKL. This CDR3 reads CASSHLPGQDGDTEAFF. In DNA, the CDR3 is TGCGCCAGCAGCCACCTCCCGGGACAAGATGGGGACACTGAAGCTTTCTTT.

This clone appeared a few times. The germline gene is not matched at one end of the junction; a read error may be the cause. The V gene is TRBV5-5, the J gene TRBJ2-7, with 14 positions matching TRBD2. Germline V gene sequence: CDR1 SGHKS, CDR2 YYEKEE (reference sequence). This CDR3 has 16 residues. The CDR3 coding sequence is TGCGCCAGCAGCTTGGGACTAGCGGGAGAGACCTACGAGCAGTACTTC. Translated: CASSLGLAGETYEQYF. The full variable domain, rest sourced from reference TRBV5-5 and TRBJ2-7, is DAGVTQSPTHLIKTRGQQVTLRCSPISGHKSVSWYQQVLGQGPQFIFQYYEKEERGRGNFPDRFSARQFPNYSSELNVNALLLGDSALYLCASSLGLAGETYEQYFGPGTRLTVT.

This rearrangement joins TRBV7-9 to TRBJ1-2; D gene ambiguous. This CDR3 region has 12 residues. The V gene lost 2 bases and the J gene lost 6 bases, with 7 bases spanning the gap. CDR1 and CDR2 from the germline V gene are SEHNR and FQNEAQ (reference sequence). The CDR3: CASSLSPDGYTF. The CDR3 DNA is TGTGCCAGCAGCTTAAGCCCCGATGGCTACACCTTC.

The J gene is TRBJ2-7, the V gene TRBV6-1; 7 bases match TRBD2. The CDR3 covers 14 residues. In germline, CDR1 is MNHNS, CDR2 SASEGT. With 10 bases clipped from V and 5 bases from J, the junction kept 14 bases outside the gene matches. CDR3 DNA sequence: TGTGCCACCGATAGAAAAGGGGAGGGGAACGAGCAGTACTTC. It translates to CATDRKGEGNEQYF.

The chain uses TRBV5-1 and TRBJ2-6, with 10 positions matching TRBD1. Germline loops: CDR1 SGHRS, CDR2 YFSETQ. The J segment lost 3 bases and the V segment lost 0 bases, leaving 3 bases of the junction unmatched. The CDR3 has 17 amino acids. In DNA form, the CDR3 reads TGCGCCAGCAGCTTGGGACAGGGGGCTTGTGGGGCCAACGTCCTGACTTTC. Translated: CASSLGQGACGANVLTF.

The chain combines TRBV9 with TRBJ1-6, with TRBD1 identical over 10 bases. CDR3 length: 15 residues. After removal of 0 bases from V and 7 bases from J, the junction contained 1 base not matched to a gene. The germline V gene encodes CDR1 SGDLS and CDR2 YYNGEE. The DNA for the CDR3 is TGTGCCAGCAGCGTAGGGACAGGGGGGAATTCACCCCTCCACTTT. The encoded protein is CASSVGTGGNSPLHF.

A single count supports this clone. The chain joins TRBV27 to TRBJ1-5; 7 bases are shared with TRBD1. V dropped 2 bases and J dropped 5; count of bases not matched to a gene: 6. Germline CDR1 MNHEY, CDR2 SMNVEV (reference sequence). CDR3 length equals 15 residues. DNA for the CDR3: TGTGCCAGCAGTTTAAAGGGGGCAGGGGATCAGCCCCAGCATTTT. Its translation is CASSLKGAGDQPQHF.

V usage is TRBV7-2 and J usage is TRBJ2-7, with D maybe TRBD2 (6 bases). The CDR3 contains 15 residues. Trimming removed 5 bases from V and 0 bases from J, with 14 bases in between. Germline CDR1 reads SGHTA; CDR2 reads FQGNSA. The CDR3 nucleotides are TGTGCCAGCAGCGGGAGGCCGGGACCCTCCTACGAGCAGTACTTC. Translated, it gives CASSGRPGPSYEQYF.

The V gene is TRBV7-2, the J gene TRBJ2-7; 9 nucleotides align to TRBD2. The CDR3 is 14 amino acids. After removal of 3 bases from V and 4 bases from J, the junction contained 4 bases not matched to a gene. Germline loops: CDR1 SGHTA, CDR2 FQGNSA. For the CDR3, the DNA is TGTGCCAGCAGCTTCCTAGCGGGGAGTTACGAGCAGTACTTC. This translates into CASSFLAGSYEQYF.

The chain recombines TRBV7-9 with TRBJ2-2, with D unclear. The V gene lost 3 bases and the J gene lost 2 bases, with 13 bases spanning the gap. Germline values: CDR1 SEHNR, CDR2 FQNEAQ (reference sequence). This CDR3 spans 16 amino acids. The CDR3 loop reads CASSFPSGVNTGELFF. The CDR3 coding sequence is TGTGCCAGCAGCTTCCCCAGTGGAGTAAACACCGGGGAGCTGTTTTTT.

The gene calls are TRBV5-4 and TRBJ2-3; 9 nucleotides align to TRBD2. CDR1 and CDR2 from the germline V gene are SGHNT and YYREEE (reference sequence). The ends lost 4 bases at V and 8 bases at J; junction bases unmatched: 8. The CDR3 covers 14 residues. Written as DNA, the CDR3 is TGTGCCAGCAGCGCCTGGCGGGAGGGAGGTACGCAGTATTTT. It yields the protein CASSAWREGGTQYF. The full variable domain, completed using reference TRBV5-4 and TRBJ2-3, is ETGVTQSPTHLIKTRGQQVTLRCSSQSGHNTVSWYQQALGQGPQFIFQYYREEENGRGNFPPRFSGLQFPNYSSELNVNALELDDSALYLCASSAWREGGTQYFGPGTRLTVL.

The rearrangement links TRBV28 to TRBJ2-2; D is undetermined. Germline V lookup: CDR1 MDHEN, CDR2 SYDVKM. This CDR3 region has 16 residues. The V and J ends lost 2 bases and 3 bases respectively, with 13 bases between them. CDR3 loop: CASSLVRSADTGELFF. The CDR3, as DNA: TGTGCCAGCAGTTTAGTTAGGAGCGCGGACACCGGGGAGCTGTTTTTT. Complete variable domain (other parts from reference TRBV28 and TRBJ2-2): DVKVTQSSRYLVKRTGEKVFLECVQDMDHENMFWYRQDPGLGLRLIYFSYDVKMKEKGDIPEGYSVSREKKERFSLILESASTNQTSMYLCASSLVRSADTGELFFGEGSRLTVL.

The chain links TRBV5-6 to TRBJ2-7, with 9 bases aligning to TRBD2. The CDR3 length is 14 residues. Trimming removed 2 bases from V and 3 bases from J; junction bases left unmatched: 3. CDR1 and CDR2 (germline): SGHDT, YYEEEE. The CDR3 bases are TGTGCCAGCAGCTTTCTAGCGGGACACTACGAGCAGTACTTC. As protein: CASSFLAGHYEQYF.

The table lists this clone with a count of one. The chain has TRBV19 and TRBJ2-3; 12 bases line up with TRBD2. V gave up 1 base and J gave up 2 bases; unmatched junction bases: 7. Germline V lookup: CDR1 LNHDA, CDR2 SQIVND (reference sequence). The CDR3 totals 18 residues. The CDR3 bases are TGTGCCAGTAGTATAGTGCGACTAGCGGGAGCAGACACAGATACGCAGTATTTT. It translates to CASSIVRLAGADTDTQYF.

This sequence joins TRBV18 and TRBJ2-7; possible D gene TRBD2, 6 bases. The CDR3 covers 16 residues. V was shortened by 3 bases and J by 5 bases, with 20 bases between the two germline ends. Looked up from germline, CDR1 is KGHSH and CDR2 is LQKENI. This CDR3 is CASSPPRRAPWHEQYF. As DNA, the CDR3 is TGTGCCAGCTCACCGCCCCGGAGGGCCCCCTGGCACGAGCAGTACTTC.

V gene TRBV28 combines with J gene TRBJ1-2, with 8 bases that match TRBD1. The CDR3 is 13 amino acids. The ends lost 10 bases at V and 4 bases at J; junction bases unmatched: 8. Germline loops: CDR1 MDHEN, CDR2 SYDVKM. The CDR3 region is CATRTGLSYGYTF. In DNA, the CDR3 is TGTGCCACCCGGACAGGGTTGTCCTATGGCTACACCTTC.

V is TRBV9 and J is TRBJ1-4; D is uncertain. There are 13 residues in the CDR3. The V end was cut by 3 bases, the J end by 4 bases, with 7 bases between. Germline CDR1 SGDLS, CDR2 YYNGEE. CDR3 in DNA: TGTGCCAGCAGCGGACAAGTTAATGAAAAACTGTTTTTT. This gives the protein CASSGQVNEKLFF.